This is a list of T cell receptor beta chains from one sample in a study of PD-1 blockade in mismatch repair-deficient tumors. Using immunoSEQ multiplex PCR, the repertoire was profiled, and TCRdb retains in-frame clones only, with some absent. There are some 15,000 clones in the sample; 75% to 90% occur only once, and around 1.6% lies in the top ten. The specimen comprised PBMCs, sampled roughly 23 weeks after starting pembrolizumab. Source of these receptors: an adult with mismatch repair-deficient cancer. Both conserved end residues are trimmed from each CDR3.

j_call: TRBJ2-1; v_call: TRBV6-1; cdr3_aa: ASSDQYNEQF
j_call: TRBJ2-7; v_call: TRBV27; cdr3_aa: ASSPGHNSYEQY
j_call: TRBJ2-7; v_call: TRBV5-5; cdr3_aa: ASSYSPTSGPYEQY
j_call: TRBJ1-3; v_call: TRBV30; cdr3_aa: ANRERARGNTIY
j_call: TRBJ2-2; v_call: TRBV6-5; cdr3_aa: ASSPDFGTGELF
j_call: TRBJ1-1; v_call: TRBV5-6; cdr3_aa: ASSLGAGQHNTEAF
j_call: TRBJ1-2; v_call: TRBV4-1; cdr3_aa: ASSQVRDTNLYGYT
j_call: TRBJ2-7; v_call: TRBV5-6; cdr3_aa: ASSLGGGTYEQY
j_call: TRBJ2-1; v_call: TRBV7-9; cdr3_aa: ASRRGQGADNEQF
j_call: TRBJ2-7; v_call: TRBV30; cdr3_aa: AWTSGHFGEQY
j_call: TRBJ2-7; v_call: TRBV7-2; cdr3_aa: ASSLGTSGAREQY
j_call: TRBJ2-7; v_call: TRBV27; cdr3_aa: ASSLLGGRSYEQY
j_call: TRBJ1-5; v_call: TRBV15; cdr3_aa: ATSTRDSYQPQH
j_call: TRBJ2-7; v_call: TRBV30; cdr3_aa: AWSRLAGLEQY
j_call: TRBJ1-1; v_call: TRBV28; cdr3_aa: ASTYLLNTEAF
j_call: TRBJ1-2; v_call: TRBV7-9; cdr3_aa: ASSLDRVYGYT
j_call: TRBJ2-7; v_call: TRBV28; cdr3_aa: ASIPRGIYEQY
j_call: TRBJ2-5; v_call: TRBV11-3; cdr3_aa: ASSWGDGGTETQY
j_call: TRBJ2-7; v_call: TRBV19; cdr3_aa: ASSTERSSYEQY
j_call: TRBJ2-7; v_call: TRBV28; cdr3_aa: ASSPGYEQY
j_call: TRBJ2-3; v_call: TRBV28; cdr3_aa: ASSPLGGSTDTQY
j_call: TRBJ1-1; v_call: TRBV6-1; cdr3_aa: ASSVIQGNTEAF
j_call: TRBJ2-1; v_call: TRBV7-7; cdr3_aa: ASSSSGHNEQF
j_call: TRBJ1-2; v_call: TRBV5-1; cdr3_aa: ASSRDRGLRGYT
j_call: TRBJ2-1; v_call: TRBV10-1; cdr3_aa: ASSEGGGSYNEQF
j_call: TRBJ2-2; v_call: TRBV12-5; cdr3_aa: ASGLDLLNGELF
j_call: TRBJ2-7; v_call: TRBV21-1; cdr3_aa: ASSKVELAHSYEQY
j_call: TRBJ2-2; v_call: TRBV28; cdr3_aa: ASSISIAGELF
j_call: TRBJ2-1; v_call: TRBV19; cdr3_aa: ASSMRHNPIAGVNNEQF
j_call: TRBJ2-7; v_call: TRBV7-2; cdr3_aa: ASRGTSGTSYEQY
j_call: TRBJ2-3; v_call: TRBV5-1; cdr3_aa: ASSTWGGTGTDTQY
j_call: TRBJ2-2; v_call: TRBV30; cdr3_aa: ARLTSTNTGELF
j_call: TRBJ2-3; v_call: TRBV7-3; cdr3_aa: ASSFTGLSTDTQY
j_call: TRBJ2-7; v_call: TRBV2; cdr3_aa: ASRKRLAATYEQY
j_call: TRBJ2-1; v_call: TRBV7-3; cdr3_aa: ASSMTSGDYNEQF
j_call: TRBJ2-3; v_call: TRBV14; cdr3_aa: ASSQGAADTQY